Shown below are 21 T cell receptor beta chains from a single sample sequenced in a study of Graves' ophthalmopathy and Graves' hyperthyroidism. CDR3 regions of TCR beta were amplified from RNA transcripts. The authors performed first-round RT-PCR with HTBI primers and then a second-round multiplex PCR. TCRdb fed the multiplex PCR reads into MiXCR, producing one record per CDR3 protein. The sample gives hundreds of thousands of distinct CDR3 sequences, 22% of which show up once; around 7% is in the top ten. Sequenced input: peripheral blood. These receptors all come from a woman between 18 and 29 years old with stable Graves' hyperthyroidism. Some clones in this sample may be carry-over from other donors' samples.

There are many counts of this clonotype. The chain recombines TRBV6-1 with TRBJ1-1, with TRBD1 as a possible D gene (6 bases). Germline CDR1 MNHNS, CDR2 SASEGT. The V gene lost 6 bases and the J gene lost 5 bases, with 16 bases spanning the gap. The length of the CDR3 is 14 residues. CDR3 nucleotides: TGTGCCAGCAGCGAGGCGGGGGCTCGGACTGAAGCTTTCTTT. It translates to CASSEAGARTEAFF.

V usage is TRBV11-1 and J usage is TRBJ2-5, with D possibly being TRBD1 or TRBD2 (5 bases each). Germline CDR1 and CDR2: SGHAT and FQDESV (reference sequence). V lost 3 bases and J lost 4, with 21 bases in between. CDR3 size: 17 residues. The CDR3 spells CASSFREGQGSVETQYF. The CDR3 region has the DNA TGTGCCAGCAGCTTTCGGGAAGGGCAGGGAAGTGTAGAGACCCAGTACTTC.

This clonotype showed up just a few times. The chain couples TRBV25-1 to TRBJ2-7, with TRBD2 identical over 7 bases. The CDR3 has 14 residues. CDR1 and CDR2 from the germline V gene are MGHDK and SYGVNS. The ends lost 3 bases at V and 3 bases at J; junction bases unmatched: 5. The CDR3 nucleotides read TGTGCCAGCAGTGATCCAGCGGGGCACTACGAGCAGTACTTC. Its translation is CASSDPAGHYEQYF.

The chain is built from TRBV18 and TRBJ2-4, with D possibly being TRBD1 or TRBD2 (5 bases each). The V gene lost 2 bases and the J gene lost 4 bases, with 12 bases spanning the gap. Germline V gives CDR1 KGHSH, CDR2 LQKENI. The CDR3 extends over 15 amino acids. Written as DNA, the CDR3 is TGTGCCAGCTCACCAGTGGGGGACCCTAAAAACATTCAGTACTTC. Protein: CASSPVGDPKNIQYF.

This clonotype was observed at least ten times. The chain has TRBV12-5 and TRBJ1-5; TRBD1 is a possible D gene (5 bases). Germline CDR1 and CDR2: LGHNT and FRNRAP. V shed 6 bases and J shed 6 bases, with 9 bases lying between them. The CDR3 loop spans 12 amino acids. Here the CDR3 reads CASGWGGQPQHF. Written as DNA, the CDR3 is TGTGCTAGTGGCTGGGGGGGTCAGCCCCAGCATTTT.

This clonotype was seen a few times. The J gene is TRBJ2-7, the V gene TRBV6-1, with a possible D match to TRBD1 (6 bases). The CDR3 sequence is 13 residues long. Looked up from germline, CDR1 is MNHNS and CDR2 is SASEGT. V was shortened by 11 bases and J by 0 bases, with 14 bases between the two germline ends. As DNA, the CDR3 is TGTGCCGTGTCCCGACAGGCCTCCTACGAGCAGTACTTC. Translating gives CAVSRQASYEQYF.

This clonotype was observed a few times. V gene TRBV6-2 or TRBV6-3 combines with J gene TRBJ1-5, with D perhaps TRBD1 (5 bases). Trimming cost V 2 bases and J 5 bases, with 10 bases left between them. CDR1 and CDR2 (germline): MNHEY, SVGEGT. This CDR3 region has 14 residues. CDR3: CASSYAQGYQPQHF. Here the CDR3 DNA reads TGTGCCAGCAGTTACGCCCAGGGATATCAGCCCCAGCATTTT.

This clonotype was seen ten or more times. The rearrangement uses TRBV15 and TRBJ2-5, with no clear D. Between the trimmed V and J ends, which lost 6 bases and 2 bases, there was a span of 25 bases. This CDR3 is 18 amino acids long. Germline CDR1 and CDR2: LNHNV and YYDKDF (reference sequence). The CDR3 reads CATSSHPTPGTAQETQYF. CDR3 in DNA: TGTGCCACCAGTTCCCATCCCACCCCCGGCACAGCACAAGAGACCCAGTACTTC.

Comment on this clonotype: Since a much larger clone is just one base distant, this may be a read error. This rearrangement joins TRBV25-1 to TRBJ1-1, with D perhaps matching TRBD1 (6 bases). The CDR3 spans 14 residues. Germline V gene lookup returns CDR1 MGHDK and CDR2 SYGVNS. The CDR3 protein is CAGSVTGWDTEAFF. The CDR3 bases are TGTGCCGGCAGTGTGACAGGATGGGACACTGAAGCTTTCTTT.

This clonotype was seen many times. CDR3 nucleotides: TGTGCCAGCAGCCTAGTGCTTGAATATGGCTACACCTTC. It yields the protein CASSLVLEYGYTF. This sequence joins TRBV11-2 and TRBJ1-2; D gene ambiguous. Germline loops: CDR1 SGHAT, CDR2 FQNNGV. V was trimmed by 5 bases and J by 5 bases, leaving 12 bases between them. The CDR3 spans 13 residues.

J is TRBJ1-1 and V is TRBV20-1; maybe TRBD1 (5 bases). The CDR3 extends over 13 amino acids. The germline V gene has CDR1 DFQATT and CDR2 SNEGSKA (reference sequence). V dropped 6 bases and J dropped 0 bases, with 11 bases sitting between them. The CDR3 DNA is TGCAGTGCAACCATACAGGTGAACACTGAAGCTTTCTTT. Translating it yields CSATIQVNTEAFF.

CDR3 amino acids: CASSYSSIAVQETQYF. Here the CDR3 DNA reads TGTGCCAGCAGTTACTCGAGTATAGCGGTCCAAGAGACCCAGTACTTC. The chain recombines TRBV6-5 with TRBJ2-5, with D possibly matching TRBD2 (6 bases). The germline V and J ends were trimmed by 0 bases and 1 base, with 12 bases remaining between them. The CDR3 consists of 16 residues. Germline values: CDR1 MNHEY, CDR2 SVGAGI.

This clonotype was found many times. This sequence joins TRBV24-1 and TRBJ1-2; the D is unclear. The CDR3 has 12 amino acids. Germline V gives CDR1 KGHDR, CDR2 SFDVKD. V lost 6 bases and J 1 base, leaving 5 bases between the germline ends. CDR3 sequence reads: CATSTYNYGYTF. As DNA, the CDR3 is TGTGCCACCAGTACGTATAACTATGGCTACACCTTC.

This clonotype was seen repeatedly, ten times or more. V gene TRBV19 combines with J gene TRBJ1-5; 7 bases map to TRBD1. V lost 4 bases and J lost 7; bases outside the gene matches: 13. This CDR3 region has 16 residues. CDR1 is LNHDA and CDR2 is SQIVND in the germline V gene (reference sequence). The CDR3 loop is CASSTRGASTEQPQHF. CDR3 nucleotides: TGTGCCAGTAGTACCAGGGGGGCCTCTACGGAGCAGCCCCAGCATTTT. Combining the CDR3 with reference TRBV19 and TRBJ1-5 gives the whole variable domain DGGITQSPKYLFRKEGQNVTLSCEQNLNHDAMYWYRQDPGQGLRLIYYSQIVNDFQKGDIAEGYSVSREKKESFPLTVTSAQKNPTAFYLCASSTRGASTEQPQHFGDGTRLSIL.

The rearrangement uses TRBV19 and TRBJ1-5, with D maybe TRBD1 (6 bases). With 3 bases removed from V and 4 bases from J, the gap between germline ends came to 25 bases. The germline V gene encodes CDR1 LNHDA and CDR2 SQIVND (reference sequence). The CDR3 runs to 19 residues. CDR3 sequence: CASSIFSAGDGVFNQPQHF. The DNA for the CDR3 is TGTGCCAGTAGTATTTTTTCGGCAGGGGATGGGGTGTTTAATCAGCCCCAGCATTTT. The entire variable domain, with the rest obtained from reference TRBV19 and TRBJ1-5, is as follows: DGGITQSPKYLFRKEGQNVTLSCEQNLNHDAMYWYRQDPGQGLRLIYYSQIVNDFQKGDIAEGYSVSREKKESFPLTVTSAQKNPTAFYLCASSIFSAGDGVFNQPQHFGDGTRLSIL.

This clonotype appeared many times. The rearrangement uses TRBV5-1 and TRBJ2-7; 7 bases are shared with TRBD2. The CDR3 is made up of 15 amino acids. Germline values: CDR1 SGHRS, CDR2 YFSETQ. The V gene end was trimmed by 1 base and the J gene end by 4 bases; junction bases not matched to a gene: 8. The CDR3 nucleotides read TGCGCCAGCAGCTTGTCTCCCGGGGGGATTTACGAGCAGTACTTC. Protein product: CASSLSPGGIYEQYF.

This clonotype was seen more than once but under ten times. The rearrangement links TRBV13 to TRBJ1-1; D may be TRBD1 (5 bases). Between the trimmed V and J ends, which lost 0 bases and 6 bases, there was a span of 11 bases. The CDR3 loop spans 14 amino acids. From germline, CDR1 is PRHDT and CDR2 FYEKMQ (reference sequence). The CDR3 nucleotides read TGTGCCAGCAGCTTAGGCCGGGGGGGGGCTGAAGCTTTCTTT. It encodes CASSLGRGGAEAFF. The full variable domain, completed using reference TRBV13 and TRBJ1-1, is AAGVIQSPRHLIKEKRETATLKCYPIPRHDTVYWYQQGPGQDPQFLISFYEKMQSDKGSIPDRFSAQQFSDYHSELNMSSLELGDSALYFCASSLGRGGAEAFFGQGTRLTVV.

At least ten counts were recorded for this clonotype. The gene calls are TRBV12-3 or TRBV12-4 and TRBJ2-3, with D possibly matching TRBD2 (5 bases). CDR3 length equals 16 residues. V dropped 6 bases and J dropped 0 bases, with 16 bases sitting between them. The CDR3 sequence is CASRAERISSTDTQYF. In DNA, the CDR3 is TGTGCCAGCAGGGCTGAGCGGATCTCTAGCACAGATACGCAGTATTTT.

This clonotype was recorded many times. The J gene is TRBJ2-2, the V gene TRBV7-3; 9 bases line up with TRBD1. The CDR3 is made up of 16 amino acids. Germline loops: CDR1 SGHTA, CDR2 FQGTGA. The V gene end was trimmed by 4 bases and the J gene end by 6 bases; junction bases not matched to a gene: 9. The CDR3 spells CASSSTPGQGAGELFF. CDR3 coding DNA: TGTGCCAGCAGCTCGACCCCGGGACAGGGAGCCGGGGAGCTGTTTTTT. The whole variable domain, remainder taken from reference TRBV7-3 and TRBJ2-2, is GAGVSQTPSNKVTEKGKYVELRCDPISGHTALYWYRQSLGQGPEFLIYFQGTGAADDSGLPNDRFFAVRPEGSVSTLKIQRTERGDSAVYLCASSSTPGQGAGELFFGEGSRLTVL.

This clonotype was detected only a few times. The chain couples TRBV5-1 to TRBJ2-3; 7 bases are shared with TRBD1. CDR1 and CDR2 (germline): SGHRS, YFSETQ. V was pared by 6 bases and J by 3 bases, with 1 base of the junction left unmatched. CDR3 length: 12 amino acids. DNA of the CDR3: TGCGCCAGCAAACAGGGGACAGATACGCAGTATTTT. Residues: CASKQGTDTQYF.

This clonotype was seen more than once but under ten times. The genes are TRBV2 and TRBJ1-6; D is ambiguous. Trimming took 8 bases from V and 7 from J, leaving 12 bases between them. This CDR3 is built from 13 residues. Germline values: CDR1 SNHLY, CDR2 FYNNEI. The CDR3 coding sequence is TGTGCCAGCTCCCCCCAGATCAATTCACCCCTCCACTTT. This codes for CASSPQINSPLHF. Combining the CDR3 with reference TRBV2 and TRBJ1-6 gives the whole variable domain EPEVTQTPSHQVTQMGQEVILRCVPISNHLYFYWYRQILGQKVEFLVSFYNNEISEKSEIFDDQFSVERPDGSNFTLKIRSTKLEDSAMYFCASSPQINSPLHFGNGTRLTVT.